Following are 16 T cell receptor beta chains from one sample sequenced in a study of blood T cell repertoires in COVID-19. Sequenced by immunoSEQ multiplex PCR; TCRdb stores in-frame clones only, minus some. The profile shows a few hundred thousand clones, roughly 89% of them singletons. What was sequenced was peripheral blood. The receptors stem from a man between 60 and 75 years old who had recovered from COVID-19.

This chain connects TRBV6-5 to TRBJ1-6; D unclear. V lost 7 bases to trimming and J lost 5 bases, with 9 bases between them. CDR3 length: 13 amino acids. Germline assignment: CDR1 MNHEY and CDR2 SVGAGI. The CDR3 DNA sequence: TGTGCCAGCATGGTGGTAGATAATTCACCCCTCCACTTT. Its translation is CASMVVDNSPLHF.

V usage is TRBV5-1 and J usage is TRBJ2-3; 13 bases are a match to TRBD2. This CDR3 is built from 16 residues. CDR1 is SGHRS, CDR2 YFSETQ, per germline. After removal of 4 bases from V and 2 bases from J, the junction contained 4 bases not matched to a gene. In nucleotides, the CDR3 is TGCGCCAGCAGCACGGGGACTAGCGGGGACACAGATACGCAGTATTTT. Its protein is CASSTGTSGDTDTQYF.

The V gene is TRBV9, the J gene TRBJ2-7, with TRBD2 as a possible D gene (7 bases). This CDR3 comprises 14 residues. Germline CDR1 SGDLS, CDR2 YYNGEE. Trimming cost V 7 bases and J 9 bases, with 23 bases left between them. The CDR3 protein is CASGPLGGAPGQYF. DNA for the CDR3: TGTGCCAGCGGGCCCTTGGGGGGGGCCCCCGGGCAGTACTTC.

Written as DNA, the CDR3 is TGTGCCAGCAGGTCCGCAGGCGGCGGGGAAAAACTGTTTTTT. This gives the protein CASRSAGGGEKLFF. The chain joins TRBV2 to TRBJ1-4; D is undetermined. Trimming left V 6 bases short and J 8 bases short, with 16 bases between. This CDR3 is built from 14 residues. Germline V CDR1 and CDR2: SNHLY, FYNNEI.

The chain joins TRBV30 to TRBJ1-4, with TRBD1 as a possible D gene (6 bases). In germline, CDR1 is GTSNPN, CDR2 SVGIG (reference sequence). The CDR3 is made up of 15 amino acids. V was cut by 6 bases and J by 6 bases, with 20 bases left in between. CDR3 region: CACPKGTGLHEKLFF. CDR3 DNA: TGTGCCTGCCCAAAGGGTACAGGGTTGCATGAAAAACTGTTTTTT.

The rearrangement uses TRBV6-5 and TRBJ1-3; 7 positions match TRBD1. CDR3 size: 13 residues. Germline V lookup: CDR1 MNHEY, CDR2 SVGAGI. J lost 8 bases, V lost 6 bases, and 7 bases had no gene match. The CDR3 bases are TGTGCCAGCAGCCCAGGACAGGCCGACACCATATATTTT. Encoded protein: CASSPGQADTIYF.

V is TRBV20-1 and J is TRBJ1-5; perhaps TRBD1 as D (6 bases). Germline V gene sequence: CDR1 DFQATT, CDR2 SNEGSKA (reference sequence). Trimming took off 3 bases at V and 3 bases at J, with 12 bases between the two ends. The CDR3 totals 14 residues. The CDR3 reads CSASPPGDNQPQHF. The DNA of the CDR3 is TGCAGTGCTAGTCCGCCAGGGGACAATCAGCCCCAGCATTTT.

Here the CDR3 reads CASSLSGQINYGYTF. In nucleotides, the CDR3 is TGTGCCAGCAGCTTGTCGGGACAGATAAACTATGGCTACACCTTC. The V and J genes are TRBV7-3 and TRBJ1-2, with 7 bases identical to TRBD1. The V gene end was trimmed by 3 bases and the J gene end by 2 bases; junction bases not matched to a gene: 6. CDR1 SGHTA and CDR2 FQGTGA come from the germline V gene. This CDR3 is 15 amino acids long.

This clone was seen only a few times. The rearrangement uses TRBV7-9 and TRBJ1-1; 9 nucleotides agree with TRBD1. With 5 bases clipped from V and 4 bases from J, the junction kept 5 bases outside the gene matches. CDR3 size: 14 residues. Germline CDR1 SEHNR, CDR2 FQNEAQ (reference sequence). CDR3 in DNA: TGTGCCAGCAGCCCGCGGACAGGGGTCACTGAAGCTTTCTTT. It translates to CASSPRTGVTEAFF.

This sequence joins TRBV7-9 and TRBJ1-6, with 7 positions matching TRBD1. The CDR3 length is 16 residues. Trimming removed 5 bases from V and 3 bases from J; junction bases left unmatched: 7. From germline, CDR1 is SEHNR and CDR2 FQNEAQ (reference sequence). This CDR3 reads CASSRQGRNYNSPLHF. The CDR3 DNA follows: TGTGCCAGCAGCCGACAGGGAAGGAACTATAATTCACCCCTCCACTTT.

V usage is TRBV18 and J usage is TRBJ2-7; TRBD1 might be the D (6 bases). Germline assignment: CDR1 KGHSH and CDR2 LQKENI. V was pared by 8 bases and J by 5 bases, with 16 bases between. This CDR3 has 13 amino acids. The CDR3 loop reads CASTPPGQNEQYF. As DNA, the CDR3 is TGTGCCAGCACCCCCCCCGGACAGAACGAGCAGTACTTC.

This chain joins TRBV6-5 and TRBJ2-7; 8 positions agree with TRBD1. This CDR3 comprises 14 residues. J gave up 3 bases and V 4 bases, and 5 bases lay outside the gene matches. Germline V CDR1 and CDR2: MNHEY, SVGAGI. CDR3 residues: CASSWGQESYEQYF. CDR3 nucleotide sequence: TGTGCCAGCAGTTGGGGACAGGAAAGCTACGAGCAGTACTTC.

Many counts were recorded for this clone. In the same sample, other DNA sequences code for this CDR3. The chain combines TRBV6-1 with TRBJ1-6, with 8 bases that match TRBD1. There are 15 residues in the CDR3. CDR1 and CDR2 (germline): MNHNS, SASEGT. Trimming took 1 base from V and 7 from J; bases not matched to a gene: 3. In DNA form, the CDR3 reads TGTGCCAGCAGTGAAGGAAGGACAGGGAATTCACCCCTCCACTTT. Amino acid sequence: CASSEGRTGNSPLHF.

This clone was seen more than once but under ten times. The V and J genes are TRBV13 and TRBJ2-7; D gene uncertain. The CDR3 totals 13 residues. Germline V gene sequence: CDR1 PRHDT, CDR2 FYEKMQ (reference sequence). V lost 8 bases to trimming and J lost 6 bases, with 17 bases between them. The CDR3 here is CASAPRGGIEQYF. The CDR3 coding sequence is TGTGCCAGCGCCCCTCGAGGTGGAATCGAGCAGTACTTC.

J is TRBJ1-5 and V is TRBV9; 7 positions match TRBD1. The length of the CDR3 is 16 residues. Per the germline V gene, CDR1 is SGDLS and CDR2 is YYNGEE. After removal of 4 bases from V and 0 bases from J, the junction contained 7 bases not matched to a gene. CDR3 amino acids: CASSQGTVDSNQPQHF. In DNA, the CDR3 is TGTGCCAGCAGCCAGGGGACAGTTGATAGCAATCAGCCCCAGCATTTT. Full variable domain (remainder filled in from reference TRBV9 and TRBJ1-5): DSGVTQTPKHLITATGQRVTLRCSPRSGDLSVYWYQQSLDQGLQFLIQYYNGEERAKGNILERFSAQQFPDLHSELNLSSLELGDSALYFCASSQGTVDSNQPQHFGDGTRLSIL.

CDR3 sequence: CASIPRTGAHEKLFF. In nucleotides, the CDR3 is TGTGCCAGCATCCCCAGGACAGGGGCCCATGAAAAACTGTTTTTT. V gene TRBV28 combines with J gene TRBJ1-4, with TRBD1 identical over 9 bases. In germline, CDR1 is MDHEN, CDR2 SYDVKM. V was pared by 7 bases and J by 6 bases, with 9 bases of the junction left unmatched. The CDR3 has 15 residues.